This T cell receptor (beta chain) was observed in a study of monozygotic twins with inflammatory bowel disease. Study outcomes and limitations: Support was absent for any single strong signal or clonotype linked to IBD.

On this clonotype: Its antigen is unknown.

TCR libraries each used 3,500 to 4,500 ng of total RNA. Eight separate reactions for every sample produced the cDNA. UMIs bearing a 6-nucleotide sample barcode were added through template switching. Each CDR3 protein gets one entry in TCRdb, which reprocessed the 5' RACE reads and gives no DNA. Its table lists 190,000 or so distinct CDR3 sequences. Germline loops: CDR1 SEHNR, CDR2 FQNEAQ (reference sequence). The CDR3 spans 14 residues. This chain uses TRBV7-9 with TRBJ2-1; as DNA is missing, the TRBD2 call by TCRdb cannot be tested. The receptor's source is a human donor with ulcerative colitis or Crohn's disease, or a healthy co-twin of an affected twin (not recorded which). What was sequenced was blood. This CDR3 reads CASSQSTVYNEQFF.